What follows are 20 T cell receptor beta chains derived from one specimen sequenced in a study of low-dose radiotherapy and immunotherapy resistance in tumors. Time point in this sample: before trial treatment. Priming of first-strand cDNA relied on TRAV- and TRBV-specific primers (covering alpha and beta chains). Amplification of TCRs used a constant-region primer and V-primer adapter for approximately 19 PCR cycles. TCRdb fed the reads into MiXCR, producing one record per CDR3 protein. The data hold tens of thousands of distinct CDR3 sequences, with more than 8% observed a single time. The source material was PBMCs, sampled before treatment. The receptors come from a male donor with prostate cancer.

This chain links TRBV2 with TRBJ2-7, with 7 bases that match TRBD1. The CDR3 covers 14 residues. CDR1 and CDR2 from the germline V gene are SNHLY and FYNNEI. Unmatched junction bases numbered 8, after V lost 6 bases and J lost 3 bases. CDR3 sequence reads: CASRLGTEGYEQYF. CDR3 nucleotide sequence: TGTGCCAGCAGGTTAGGGACAGAGGGCTACGAGCAGTACTTC.

This clonotype was observed a handful of times. The chain couples TRBV28 to TRBJ1-5; perhaps TRBD1 as D (5 bases). Germline CDR1 is MDHEN and CDR2 is SYDVKM. V was cut by 10 bases and J by 1 base, with 11 bases left in between. The CDR3 length is 13 residues. The CDR3 bases are TGTGCCATCCAACAGGCCAGCAATCAGCCCCAGCATTTT. Its protein product is CAIQQASNQPQHF.

The table lists this clonotype with many counts. V usage is TRBV30 and J usage is TRBJ2-1; 11 positions agree with TRBD2. Germline V lookup: CDR1 GTSNPN, CDR2 SVGIG (reference sequence). This CDR3 contains 13 residues. The V and J ends lost 5 bases and 4 bases, in that order; junction bases with no gene match: 1. This CDR3 is CAWGTSGYNEQFF. The DNA for the CDR3 is TGTGCCTGGGGGACTAGCGGATACAATGAGCAGTTCTTC.

This clonotype has ten or more counts. The V call is TRBV6-5, the J call TRBJ2-1; D unresolved. This CDR3 is 15 amino acids long. The germline gives CDR1 MNHEY, CDR2 SVGAGI. Deletions cut 4 bases from V and 10 bases from J, with 20 bases between. The CDR3 bases are TGTGCCAGCAGTTCCCCTTCCCTTACAAATCGGGAGCAGTTCTTC. Protein: CASSSPSLTNREQFF.

This chain links TRBV3-1 with TRBJ2-3, with 10 nucleotides matching TRBD2. The CDR3 length is 16 residues. With 5 bases clipped from V and 0 bases from J, the junction kept 5 bases outside the gene matches. Per the germline V gene, CDR1 is LGHDT and CDR2 is YNNKEL (reference sequence). The CDR3 spells CASSYSGRTSTDTQYF. The DNA for the CDR3 is TGTGCCAGCAGCTATAGCGGGAGGACTAGCACAGATACGCAGTATTTT.

This clonotype has a count of ten or more. The gene calls are TRBV10-3 and TRBJ2-1; D is perhaps TRBD2 (6 bases). There are 14 residues in the CDR3. V was trimmed by 3 bases and J by 6 bases, leaving 12 bases between them. Germline CDR1 reads ENHRY; CDR2 reads SYGVKD. For the CDR3, the DNA is TGTGCCATCAGTGAACTAGCAGACGGCAATGAGCAGTTCTTC. Its translation: CAISELADGNEQFF.

This clonotype was recorded at least ten times. This chain links TRBV28 with TRBJ2-1, with D hard to call. Germline CDR1 and CDR2: MDHEN and SYDVKM. V lost 2 bases and J lost 9, with 11 bases in between. This CDR3 has 13 amino acids. DNA of the CDR3: TGTGCCAGCAGTTTAGGGCGGCTGGGTGAGCAGTTCTTC. This codes for CASSLGRLGEQFF.

This clonotype was detected ten times or more. The rearrangement joins TRBV6-2 or TRBV6-3 to TRBJ2-2; D is tentatively TRBD1 or TRBD2 (5 bases each). The CDR3 loop spans 16 amino acids. CDR1 is MNHEY and CDR2 is SVGEGT in the germline V gene. V lost 2 bases, J lost 0 bases, and 10 bases lay in between. CDR3 nucleotides: TGTGCCAGCAGTTACCTTGGGGGATCGAACACCGGGGAGCTGTTTTTT. Translating it yields CASSYLGGSNTGELFF.

As DNA, the CDR3 is TGTGCCAGCACTACAAACTGGGGCTATGGCTACACCTTC. As protein: CASTTNWGYGYTF. The V and J genes are TRBV28 and TRBJ1-2; no definite D call. V was shortened by 7 bases and J by 4 bases, with 13 bases between the two germline ends. The CDR3 length is 13 residues. Germline V gene data show CDR1 as MDHEN and CDR2 as SYDVKM.

This clonotype was recorded many times. V gene TRBV7-2 combines with J gene TRBJ1-1; weak D call: TRBD1 (5 bases). Germline values: CDR1 SGHTA, CDR2 FQGNSA. V lost 3 bases to trimming and J lost 5 bases, with 13 bases between them. The CDR3 is 14 residues long. CDR3 sequence reads: CASSFTGGRTEAFF. For the CDR3, the DNA is TGTGCCAGCAGCTTTACAGGAGGAAGGACTGAAGCTTTCTTT. The whole variable domain, filled in from reference TRBV7-2 and TRBJ1-1, reads GAGVSQSPSNKVTEKGKDVELRCDPISGHTALYWYRQSLGQGLEFLIYFQGNSAPDKSGLPSDRFSAERTGGSVSTLTIQRTQQEDSAVYLCASSFTGGRTEAFFGQGTRLTVV.

There are many counts of this clonotype. The chain employs TRBV29-1 and TRBJ1-1, with TRBD1 matching 7 bases. Germline V gene sequence: CDR1 SQVTM, CDR2 ANQGSEA. Trimming removed 3 bases from V and 7 bases from J; junction bases left unmatched: 17. The CDR3 runs to 16 residues. CDR3 DNA: TGCAGCGTTGACCCTAGGGGGCACTCCTTTAGCGGTGAAGCTTTCTTT. This sequence encodes CSVDPRGHSFSGEAFF.

This clonotype appeared many times. V and J are TRBV10-2 and TRBJ2-1; no firm D call. Trimming cost V 6 bases and J 7 bases, with 13 bases left between them. From germline, CDR1 is WSHSY and CDR2 SAAADI. CDR3 length: 13 amino acids. Written as DNA, the CDR3 is TGCGCCAGCAGGCCGCCTGCCGGGAATGAGCAGTTCTTC. It specifies CASRPPAGNEQFF.

This clonotype was counted many times. The V gene is TRBV28, the J gene TRBJ2-5, with a possible D match to TRBD1 (6 bases). V lost 5 bases and J lost 5, with 15 bases in between. Germline V gives CDR1 MDHEN, CDR2 SYDVKM. This CDR3 region has 14 residues. The CDR3 DNA reads TGTGCCAGCAGTACCTCAGGGGAGAGGGAGACCCAGTACTTC. This translates into CASSTSGERETQYF.

This clonotype has a count of ten or more. This chain uses TRBV7-9 with TRBJ1-5, with D maybe TRBD1 (5 bases). The CDR3 is made up of 15 amino acids. The V gene lost 1 base and the J gene lost 1 base, with 8 bases spanning the gap. Germline V gene lookup returns CDR1 SEHNR and CDR2 FQNEAQ (reference sequence). The CDR3 bases are TGTGCCAGCAGCTTAGGTTGGGGGAGCAATCAGCCCCAGCATTTT. Amino acid sequence: CASSLGWGSNQPQHF. The full variable domain, its missing parts supplied by reference TRBV7-9 and TRBJ1-5, is DTGVSQNPRHKITKRGQNVTFRCDPISEHNRLYWYRQTLGQGPEFLTYFQNEAQLEKSRLLSDRFSAERPKGSFSTLEIQRTEQGDSAMYLCASSLGWGSNQPQHFGDGTRLSIL.

A note on this clonotype: Since a much larger clone is just one base distant, this may be a read error. The V call is TRBV19, the J call TRBJ2-1; no firm D call. From germline, CDR1 is LNHDA and CDR2 SQIVND (reference sequence). Between the trimmed V and J ends, which lost 3 bases and 9 bases, there was a span of 6 bases. The CDR3 has 11 residues. Here the CDR3 DNA reads TGTGCCAGTAGTATCCCTCTTGAGCAGTTCTTC. Translating it yields CASSIPLEQFF.

This clonotype was seen ten or more times. The V and J genes are TRBV5-1 and TRBJ2-7; maybe TRBD2 (5 bases). Trimming removed 8 bases at V and 6 bases at J, with 21 bases between. The germline CDR1 and CDR2 sequences are SGHRS and YFSETQ. The CDR3 has 14 residues. CDR3 residues: CASSLTDSRSEQYF. The DNA of the CDR3 is TGCGCCAGTTCTTTGACGGACTCCCGAAGCGAGCAGTACTTC.

This clonotype occurred many times. This chain joins TRBV4-3 and TRBJ2-7; weak D call: TRBD2 (6 bases). Germline CDR1 and CDR2: LGHNA and YSLEER. This CDR3 has 15 amino acids. V gave up 1 base and J gave up 4 bases, with 14 bases separating them. The CDR3 DNA is TGCGCCAGCAGCCAAGCGATCGGGACTTTATACGAGCAGTACTTC. Residues: CASSQAIGTLYEQYF.

In this sample, this clonotype turned up many times. This chain links TRBV2 with TRBJ2-3; TRBD1 is a possible D gene (6 bases). The CDR3 contains 14 residues. V was clipped by 8 bases and J by 0 bases, with 12 bases between them. Germline loops: CDR1 SNHLY, CDR2 FYNNEI. CDR3 bases: TGTGCCAGCGCCGGGACACTTAGCACAGATACGCAGTATTTT. Protein: CASAGTLSTDTQYF.

Only a few counts were recorded for this clonotype. V is TRBV6-2 or TRBV6-3 and J is TRBJ2-3; TRBD2 aligns across 11 bases. The CDR3 contains 14 residues. CDR1 and CDR2 (germline): MNHEY, SVGEGT. V was pared by 8 bases and J by 4 bases, with 5 bases of the junction left unmatched. The CDR3 reads CASYTSGRSDTQYF. CDR3 nucleotides: TGTGCCAGCTACACTAGCGGGAGATCAGATACGCAGTATTTT.

This clonotype was recorded many times. The chain employs TRBV27 and TRBJ2-1; 7 nucleotides match TRBD1. Trimming at V came to 7 bases and at J to 4 bases, leaving 4 bases not matched to a gene. From germline, CDR1 is MNHEY and CDR2 SMNVEV (reference sequence). The CDR3 length is 13 residues. The CDR3 region is CASTGQPYNEQFF. DNA for the CDR3: TGTGCCAGCACGGGACAGCCTTACAATGAGCAGTTCTTC.